These 15 T cell receptor beta chains came from one sample sequenced in a study of blood T cells in healthy people across ages. The second PCR ran roughly 7 to 11 cycles with a sample-barcoded 5' primer and J-beta primers. TCRdb reprocessed the 5' RACE reads via MiXCR and lists one record per CDR3 protein. The table records 650,000 to 1,000,000 distinct CDR3 sequences, about 36% of them present only once. Sequenced material: blood. The receptors were gathered from a man aged 18 to 35 in good health.

This clonotype was counted many times. The chain employs TRBV20-1 and TRBJ2-7; no clear D. The germline V and J ends were trimmed by 3 bases and 4 bases, with 7 bases remaining between them. CDR3 length: 11 amino acids. Germline lookup yields CDR1 DFQATT and CDR2 SNEGSKA (reference sequence). The CDR3: CSARGPYEQYF. The CDR3 DNA reads TGCAGTGCTAGGGGCCCTTACGAGCAGTACTTC.

This clonotype was seen only a few times. This chain joins TRBV20-1 and TRBJ2-2; 8 bases agree with TRBD2. After removal of 6 bases from V and 6 bases from J, the junction contained 9 bases not matched to a gene. The CDR3 spans 14 residues. Germline V lookup: CDR1 DFQATT, CDR2 SNEGSKA (reference sequence). The CDR3, as DNA: TGCAGTGCCCCGGGACTAGAATCTTCCGGGGAGCTGTTTTTT. Translating it yields CSAPGLESSGELFF.

The rearrangement uses TRBV12-3 or TRBV12-4 and TRBJ1-2; D is uncertain. V lost 3 bases to trimming and J lost 4 bases, with 12 bases between them. The CDR3 covers 14 residues. The CDR3 coding sequence is TGTGCCAGCAGTTTCAGCCGGGTTGGCTATGGCTACACCTTC. It codes for CASSFSRVGYGYTF.

Comment on this clonotype: One junction end does not reproduce the germline sequence, and a read error may be involved. This chain uses TRBV20-1 with TRBJ1-4, with D perhaps TRBD1 (5 bases). Germline CDR1 and CDR2: DFQATT and SNEGSKA (reference sequence). The CDR3 contains 15 residues. CDR3: CNARDHMRGREKLFF. The CDR3 coding sequence is TGCAATGCTAGAGATCATATGAGGGGACGGGAAAAACTGTTTTTT.

This chain connects TRBV20-1 to TRBJ2-2; 8 positions agree with TRBD2. Trimming removed 0 bases from V and 0 bases from J; junction bases left unmatched: 6. The CDR3 has 17 residues. The germline V gene has CDR1 DFQATT and CDR2 SNEGSKA (reference sequence). The CDR3 loop is CSARDPAGAANTGELFF. In DNA form, the CDR3 reads TGCAGTGCTAGAGATCCAGCGGGGGCTGCGAACACCGGGGAGCTGTTTTTT.

V gene TRBV10-3 combines with J gene TRBJ1-2, with TRBD1 as a possible D gene (5 bases). CDR3 size: 13 residues. With 7 bases removed from V and 5 bases from J, the gap between germline ends came to 14 bases. Germline V gene lookup returns CDR1 ENHRY and CDR2 SYGVKD. The CDR3 spells CAIMRPGDYGYTF. CDR3 DNA sequence: TGTGCCATCATGAGGCCGGGGGATTATGGCTACACCTTC.

This chain uses TRBV4-1 with TRBJ1-2; no reliable D call. Trimming took 1 base from V and 8 from J, leaving 11 bases between them. The CDR3 has 13 amino acids. Germline lookup yields CDR1 MGHRA and CDR2 YSYEKL. The CDR3 coding sequence is TGCGCCAGCAGCCAAGGTTTCGCGGGAGGCTACACCTTC. Translating gives CASSQGFAGGYTF.

There are a few counts of this clonotype. V and J are TRBV14 and TRBJ1-2; D unresolved. The CDR3 runs 14 residues. Trimming cost V 1 base and J 4 bases, with 10 bases left between them. Germline CDR1 reads SGHDN; CDR2 reads FVKESK. CDR3 protein: CASSQGTQSYGYTF. CDR3 in DNA: TGTGCCAGCAGCCAAGGAACACAGTCCTATGGCTACACCTTC.

The sample holds many counts of this clonotype. The rearrangement joins TRBV5-1 to TRBJ2-1, with D perhaps matching TRBD1 (6 bases). CDR3 length: 13 residues. With 4 bases removed from V and 10 bases from J, the gap between germline ends came to 15 bases. Germline values: CDR1 SGHRS, CDR2 YFSETQ. The CDR3 sequence is CASSPGPGTEQFF. The DNA of the CDR3 is TGCGCCAGCAGCCCCGGGCCCGGGACAGAGCAGTTCTTC.

As for this clonotype: A read error is possible here, since a much larger clone lies one base away. V usage is TRBV12-3 or TRBV12-4 and J usage is TRBJ2-1; D could derive from TRBD1 or TRBD2 (5 bases each). V lost 5 bases and J lost 13, with 18 bases in between. The CDR3 totals 13 residues. CDR3 in amino acids: CASSDLLGETQFF. CDR3 bases: TGTGCCAGCAGTGATCTTTTAGGGGAGACCCAGTTCTTC.

This clonotype was counted at least ten times. This chain joins TRBV20-1 and TRBJ2-3, with 7 positions matching TRBD2. The CDR3 has 16 residues. The germline V gene encodes CDR1 DFQATT and CDR2 SNEGSKA (reference sequence). J lost 1 base, V lost 1 base, and 8 bases had no gene match. The CDR3 coding sequence is TGCAGTGCTAGAGTGGTACCCAGCGGGGGCACAGATACGCAGTATTTT. Its protein product is CSARVVPSGGTDTQYF.

The V and J genes are TRBV4-1 and TRBJ1-5, with 7 bases lining up with TRBD1. CDR3 size: 15 residues. Germline loops: CDR1 MGHRA, CDR2 YSYEKL. After removal of 2 bases from V and 3 bases from J, the junction contained 4 bases not matched to a gene. The CDR3 nucleotides are TGCGCCAGCAGCCAAAAGACAGGGACCAATCAGCCCCAGCATTTT. This codes for CASSQKTGTNQPQHF.

The gene calls are TRBV6-5 and TRBJ1-4; 11 nucleotides match TRBD1. The CDR3 has 15 amino acids. The ends lost 5 bases at V and 7 bases at J; junction bases unmatched: 6. Germline CDR1 is MNHEY and CDR2 is SVGAGI. The CDR3 reads CASSTRTGGIEKLFF. Here the CDR3 DNA reads TGTGCCAGCAGTACCCGGACAGGGGGCATTGAAAAACTGTTTTTT.

This clonotype came up many times. The V call is TRBV12-3 or TRBV12-4, the J call TRBJ2-7, with TRBD1 as a possible D gene (6 bases). The CDR3 contains 12 residues. V dropped 6 bases and J dropped 2 bases, with 8 bases sitting between them. The CDR3, as DNA: TGTGCCAGCAGGACAGGAGCCTACGAGCAGTACTTC. It specifies CASRTGAYEQYF.

This clonotype turned up a few times. V gene TRBV14 combines with J gene TRBJ1-4; D is ambiguous. Trimming stripped 4 bases from V and 8 bases from J, with 5 bases between. CDR1 and CDR2 from the germline V gene are SGHDN and FVKESK. The CDR3 has 11 amino acids. The CDR3 DNA is TGTGCCAGCAGCCGGGAGGAAAAACTGTTTTTT. The encoded protein is CASSREEKLFF.